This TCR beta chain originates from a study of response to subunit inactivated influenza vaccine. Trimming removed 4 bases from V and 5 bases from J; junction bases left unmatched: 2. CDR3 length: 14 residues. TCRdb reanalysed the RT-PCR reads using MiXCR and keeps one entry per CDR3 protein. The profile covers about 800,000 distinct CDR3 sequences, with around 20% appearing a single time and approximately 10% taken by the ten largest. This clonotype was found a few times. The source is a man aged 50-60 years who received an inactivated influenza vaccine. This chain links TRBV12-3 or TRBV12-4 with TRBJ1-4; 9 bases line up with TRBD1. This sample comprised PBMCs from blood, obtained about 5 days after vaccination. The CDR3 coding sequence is TGTGCCAGCAGTTACGGGACAGGGAATGAAAAACTGTTTTTT. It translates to CASSYGTGNEKLFF.